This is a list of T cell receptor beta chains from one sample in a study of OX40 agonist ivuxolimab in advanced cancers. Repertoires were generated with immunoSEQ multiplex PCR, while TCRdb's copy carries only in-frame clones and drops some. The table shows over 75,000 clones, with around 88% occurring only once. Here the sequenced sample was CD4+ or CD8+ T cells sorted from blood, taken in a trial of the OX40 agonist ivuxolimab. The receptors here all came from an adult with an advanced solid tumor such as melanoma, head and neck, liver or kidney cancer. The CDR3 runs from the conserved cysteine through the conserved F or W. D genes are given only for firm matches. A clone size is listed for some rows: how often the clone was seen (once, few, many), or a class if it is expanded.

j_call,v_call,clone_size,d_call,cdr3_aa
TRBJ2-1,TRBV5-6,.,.,CASSLVTRGNEQFF
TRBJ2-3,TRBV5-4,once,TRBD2,CASSNYQRGNTDTQYF
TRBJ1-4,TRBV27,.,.,CASSPPPPTNEKLFF
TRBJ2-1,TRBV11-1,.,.,CASSWDISYNEQFF
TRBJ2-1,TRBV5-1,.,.,CASREGYDEQFF
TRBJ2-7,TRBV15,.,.,CATSRDLGYYEQYF
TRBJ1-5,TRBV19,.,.,CASSIGGRYQPQHF
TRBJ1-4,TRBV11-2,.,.,CASSLSLEKLFF
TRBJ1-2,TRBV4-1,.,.,CASSPTRSGVRGYGYTF
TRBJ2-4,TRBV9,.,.,CASSVGNSQNIQYF
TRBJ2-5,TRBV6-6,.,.,CASSFALDSQETQYF
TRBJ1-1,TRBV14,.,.,CASSQAHLLRRTSNTEAFF
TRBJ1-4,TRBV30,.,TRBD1,CARLGQYEKLFF
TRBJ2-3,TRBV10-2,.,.,CASRHTDTQYF
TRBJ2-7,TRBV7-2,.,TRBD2,CASSLSGKSYEQYF
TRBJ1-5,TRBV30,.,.,CAWSGREGRPQHF